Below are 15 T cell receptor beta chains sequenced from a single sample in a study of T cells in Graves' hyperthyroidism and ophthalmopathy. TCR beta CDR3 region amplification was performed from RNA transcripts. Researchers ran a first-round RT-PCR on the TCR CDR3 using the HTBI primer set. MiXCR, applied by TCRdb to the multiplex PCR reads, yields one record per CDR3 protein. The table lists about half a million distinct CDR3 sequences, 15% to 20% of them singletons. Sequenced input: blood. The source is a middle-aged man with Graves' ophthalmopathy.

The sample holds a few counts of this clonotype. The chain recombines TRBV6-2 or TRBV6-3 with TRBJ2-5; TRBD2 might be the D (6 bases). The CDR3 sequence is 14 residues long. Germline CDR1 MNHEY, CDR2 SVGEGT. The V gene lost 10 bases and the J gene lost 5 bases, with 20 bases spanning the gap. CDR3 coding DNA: TGTGCCACGACCGCGGGAACCGTGGGGGAGACCCAGTACTTC. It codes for CATTAGTVGETQYF.

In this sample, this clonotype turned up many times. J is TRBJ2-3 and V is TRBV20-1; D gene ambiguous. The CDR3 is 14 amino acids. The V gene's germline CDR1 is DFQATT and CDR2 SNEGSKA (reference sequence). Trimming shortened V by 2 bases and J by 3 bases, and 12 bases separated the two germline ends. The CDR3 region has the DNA TGCAGTGCTAGAAGGACCAGTCGGACAGATACGCAGTATTTT. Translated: CSARRTSRTDTQYF.

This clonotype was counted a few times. The CDR3 reads CASSLANTIYF. As DNA, the CDR3 is TGTGCCAGCAGCTTAGCGAACACCATATATTTT. The chain joins TRBV28 to TRBJ1-3; D gene ambiguous. V was cut by 6 bases and J by 7 bases, with 7 bases left in between. The CDR3 extends over 11 amino acids. Per germline, CDR1 MDHEN and CDR2 SYDVKM.

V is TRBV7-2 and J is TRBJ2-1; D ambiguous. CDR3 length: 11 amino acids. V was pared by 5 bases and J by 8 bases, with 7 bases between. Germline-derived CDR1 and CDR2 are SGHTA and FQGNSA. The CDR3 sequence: CASSLQHEQFF. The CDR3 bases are TGTGCCAGCAGCCTCCAACATGAGCAGTTCTTC. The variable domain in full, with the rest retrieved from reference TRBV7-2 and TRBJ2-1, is GAGVSQSPSNKVTEKGKDVELRCDPISGHTALYWYRQSLGQGLEFLIYFQGNSAPDKSGLPSDRFSAERTGGSVSTLTIQRTQQEDSAVYLCASSLQHEQFFGPGTRLTVL.

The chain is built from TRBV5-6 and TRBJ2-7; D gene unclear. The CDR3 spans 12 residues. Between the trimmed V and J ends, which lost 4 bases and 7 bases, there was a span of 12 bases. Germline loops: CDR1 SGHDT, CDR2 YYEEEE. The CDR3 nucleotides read TGTGCCAGCAGCAACTACATCGGGGAGCAGTACTTC. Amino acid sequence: CASSNYIGEQYF.

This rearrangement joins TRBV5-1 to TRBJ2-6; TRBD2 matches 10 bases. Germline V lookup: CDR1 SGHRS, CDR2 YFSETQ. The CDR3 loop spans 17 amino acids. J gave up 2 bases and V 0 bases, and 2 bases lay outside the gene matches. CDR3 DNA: TGCGCCAGCAGCTTGGTAGCGGGAGGCCCTGGGGCCAACGTCCTGACTTTC. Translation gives CASSLVAGGPGANVLTF. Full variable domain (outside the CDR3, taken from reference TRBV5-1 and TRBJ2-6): KAGVTQTPRYLIKTRGQQVTLSCSPISGHRSVSWYQQTPGQGLQFLFEYFSETQRNKGNFPGRFSGRQFSNSRSEMNVSTLELGDSALYLCASSLVAGGPGANVLTFGAGSRLTVL.

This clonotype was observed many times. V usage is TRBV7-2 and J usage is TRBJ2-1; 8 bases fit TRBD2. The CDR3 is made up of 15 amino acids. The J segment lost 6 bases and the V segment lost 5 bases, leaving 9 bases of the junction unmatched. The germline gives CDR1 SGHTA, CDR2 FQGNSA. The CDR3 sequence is CASSAYGTSANEQFF. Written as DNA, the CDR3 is TGTGCCAGCAGCGCTTACGGGACTAGTGCCAATGAGCAGTTCTTC.

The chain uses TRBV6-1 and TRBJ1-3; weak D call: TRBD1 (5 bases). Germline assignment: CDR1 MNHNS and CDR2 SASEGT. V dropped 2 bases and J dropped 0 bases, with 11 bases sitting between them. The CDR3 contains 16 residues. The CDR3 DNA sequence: TGTGCCAGCAGTGAATGGGACGTTTCCTCTGGAAACACCATATATTTT. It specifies CASSEWDVSSGNTIYF.

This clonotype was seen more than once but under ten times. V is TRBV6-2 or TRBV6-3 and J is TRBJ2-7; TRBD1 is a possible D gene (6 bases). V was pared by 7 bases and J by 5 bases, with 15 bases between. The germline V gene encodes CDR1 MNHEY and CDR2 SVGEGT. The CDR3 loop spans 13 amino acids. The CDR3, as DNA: TGTGCCAGCAACCTACAGGGTCCCCACGAGCAGTACTTC. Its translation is CASNLQGPHEQYF.

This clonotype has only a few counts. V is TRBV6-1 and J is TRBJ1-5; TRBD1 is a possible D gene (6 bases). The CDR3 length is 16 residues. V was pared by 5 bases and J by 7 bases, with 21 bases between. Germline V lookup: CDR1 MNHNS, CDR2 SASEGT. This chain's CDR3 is CASSRTPRGVGQPQHF. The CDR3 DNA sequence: TGTGCCAGCAGTCGCACCCCCAGGGGAGTTGGCCAGCCCCAGCATTTT.

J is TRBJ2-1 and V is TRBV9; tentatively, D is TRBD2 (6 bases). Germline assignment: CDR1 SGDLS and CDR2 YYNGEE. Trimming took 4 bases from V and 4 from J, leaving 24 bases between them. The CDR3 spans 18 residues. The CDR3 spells CASSTHRTGLGGYNEQFF. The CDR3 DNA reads TGTGCCAGCAGCACTCACCGAACCGGGCTCGGGGGTTACAATGAGCAGTTCTTC.

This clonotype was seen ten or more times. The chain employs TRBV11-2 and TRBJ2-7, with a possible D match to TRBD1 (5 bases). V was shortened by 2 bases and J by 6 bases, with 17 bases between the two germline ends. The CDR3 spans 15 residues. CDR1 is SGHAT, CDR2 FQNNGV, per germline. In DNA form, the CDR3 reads TGTGCCAGCAGCTTATCGGTGTCCCAGGGCGGCGAGCAGTACTTC. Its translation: CASSLSVSQGGEQYF.

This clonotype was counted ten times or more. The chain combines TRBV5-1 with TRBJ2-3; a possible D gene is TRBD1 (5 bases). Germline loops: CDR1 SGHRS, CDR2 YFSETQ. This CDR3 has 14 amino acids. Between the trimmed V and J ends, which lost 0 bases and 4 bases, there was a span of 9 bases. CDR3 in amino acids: CASSLEGIPDTQYF. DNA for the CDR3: TGCGCCAGCAGCTTGGAGGGGATCCCAGATACGCAGTATTTT.

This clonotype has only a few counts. The CDR3 protein is CASRPGHGEQYF. As DNA, the CDR3 is TGCGCCAGCAGACCGGGACACGGCGAGCAGTACTTC. The chain has TRBV5-1 and TRBJ2-7, with D possibly TRBD1 on 6 matching bases. Germline values: CDR1 SGHRS, CDR2 YFSETQ. V was shortened by 5 bases and J by 6 bases, with 12 bases between the two germline ends. The CDR3 runs 12 residues.

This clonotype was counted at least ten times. The CDR3 loop is CASREQGLLYGYTF. CDR3 nucleotides: TGTGCCAGCAGGGAACAAGGTCTCCTCTATGGCTACACCTTC. The genes are TRBV6-1 and TRBJ1-2; no clear D. Germline V lookup: CDR1 MNHNS, CDR2 SASEGT. Between the trimmed V and J ends, which lost 6 bases and 4 bases, there was a span of 15 bases. The CDR3 extends over 14 amino acids.